Each of the 22 T cell receptor beta chains below was sequenced from the same sample in a study of cytomegalovirus exposure and HLA in healthy donors. The study ran its PCR with 60 Vbeta and 13 Jbeta primers. Sequencing was performed with immunoSEQ multiplex PCR; in TCRdb, only in-frame clones are kept and a portion is missing. The data contain 99,000 or so clones, roughly 80% of them singletons. Material for sequencing was PBMCs. All receptors derive from a woman aged 40 to 50 in good health and CMV-seropositive.

CDR3 in DNA: TGTGCCAGCAGCTCCTCACGACAGGGCTACGAGCAGTACTTC. The encoded protein is CASSSSRQGYEQYF. The chain recombines TRBV7-9 with TRBJ2-5; 7 bases line up with TRBD1. Gene TRBJ2-7 matches the end of the DNA better, so the J call may be wrong. CDR3 size: 14 residues. CDR1 and CDR2 (germline): SEHNR, FQNEAQ (reference sequence).

The rearrangement joins TRBV9 to TRBJ1-2; D remains ambiguous. CDR1 and CDR2 (germline): SGDLS, YYNGEE. The V end was cut by 0 bases, the J end by 8 bases, with 11 bases between. The CDR3 has 13 residues. CDR3: CASSVARTEGYTF. The DNA of the CDR3 is TGTGCCAGCAGCGTAGCTCGAACTGAGGGCTACACCTTC.

This chain connects TRBV11-3 to TRBJ1-2, with D hard to call. The germline gives CDR1 SGHNT, CDR2 YENEEA. The V gene lost 2 bases and the J gene lost 2 bases, with 12 bases spanning the gap. This CDR3 contains 15 residues. CDR3 loop: CASSLSFGENYGYTF. The DNA of the CDR3 is TGTGCCAGCAGCTTAAGCTTCGGAGAAAACTATGGCTACACCTTC.

The rearrangement links TRBV19 to TRBJ2-7; 9 bases map to TRBD2. This CDR3 has 16 residues. The ends lost 5 bases at V and 3 bases at J; junction bases unmatched: 11. The germline CDR1 and CDR2 sequences are LNHDA and SQIVND (reference sequence). The CDR3 coding sequence is TGTGCCAGTAGTGCACGACTAGCGGTAAGCCTCTACGAGCAGTACTTC. Encoded protein: CASSARLAVSLYEQYF.

CDR3 sequence reads: CASNLAGHADTQYF. The CDR3 nucleotides read TGTGCCAGCAACCTAGCGGGACACGCAGATACGCAGTATTTT. V usage is TRBV11-3 and J usage is TRBJ2-3; 9 bases are shared with TRBD2. The germline V gene has CDR1 SGHNT and CDR2 YENEEA. The CDR3 has 14 residues. V was clipped by 7 bases and J by 4 bases; unmatched bases: 6.

The chain combines TRBV5-1 with TRBJ1-2, with 9 bases lining up with TRBD1. Losses at the gene ends were 0 bases for V and 7 bases for J; bases not matched to a gene: 7. In germline, CDR1 is SGHRS, CDR2 YFSETQ. The CDR3 extends over 15 amino acids. The CDR3 DNA reads as TGCGCCAGCAGCTTGGAAGGGACAGGGCCAACTGGCTACACCTTC. Protein: CASSLEGTGPTGYTF.

The table lists this clone with a count of one. The chain recombines TRBV11-2 with TRBJ2-3; 7 bases fit TRBD2. After removal of 1 base from V and 6 bases from J, the junction contained 4 bases not matched to a gene. Germline values: CDR1 SGHAT, CDR2 FQNNGV. The CDR3 is 14 amino acids. The CDR3, as DNA: TGTGCCAGCAGCTTAGCCCGGACTAGGGATACGCAGTATTTT. Its translation is CASSLARTRDTQYF.

A few counts support this clone. This chain's CDR3 is CASSGQGGSGELFF. The CDR3, as DNA: TGTGCCAGCAGTGGGCAGGGGGGCTCCGGGGAGCTGTTTTTT. The chain recombines TRBV5-4 with TRBJ2-2; maybe TRBD1 (7 bases). Looked up from germline, CDR1 is SGHNT and CDR2 is YYREEE (reference sequence). CDR3 length: 14 amino acids. The V end was cut by 5 bases, the J end by 6 bases, with 14 bases between. Filled out from reference TRBV5-4 and TRBJ2-2, the complete variable domain reads ETGVTQSPTHLIKTRGQQVTLRCSSQSGHNTVSWYQQALGQGPQFIFQYYREEENGRGNFPPRFSGLQFPNYSSELNVNALELDDSALYLCASSGQGGSGELFFGEGSRLTVL.

The V and J genes are TRBV6-5 and TRBJ1-1; 7 nucleotides agree with TRBD1. Germline CDR1 reads MNHEY; CDR2 reads SVGAGI. V lost 6 bases, J lost 3 bases, and 7 bases stayed unmatched. CDR3 length: 14 residues. CDR3 sequence (DNA): TGTGCCAGCAGGTCGACAGGGCTTGACACTGAAGCTTTCTTT. Translated: CASRSTGLDTEAFF.

J is TRBJ2-2 and V is TRBV2; D may be TRBD2 (6 bases). Trimming left V 5 bases short and J 3 bases short, with 16 bases between. CDR1 is SNHLY and CDR2 is FYNNEI in the germline V gene. The CDR3 length is 16 residues. CDR3 sequence reads: CASSNPSREDTGELFF. CDR3 coding DNA: TGTGCCAGCAGTAACCCCTCCAGGGAGGACACCGGGGAGCTGTTTTTT.

The chain recombines TRBV5-4 with TRBJ2-2; no clear D. This CDR3 has 15 residues. Germline CDR1 and CDR2: SGHNT and YYREEE (reference sequence). Trimming left V 3 bases short and J 2 bases short, with 11 bases between. The CDR3 coding sequence is TGTGCCAGCAGCTCCCCTAATTTAAACACCGGGGAGCTGTTTTTT. It codes for CASSSPNLNTGELFF.

V usage is TRBV29-1 and J usage is TRBJ2-7; 9 bases fit TRBD1. Germline V gene sequence: CDR1 SQVTM, CDR2 ANQGSEA. The V and J ends lost 5 bases and 4 bases, in that order; junction bases with no gene match: 6. The CDR3 is 13 residues long. In nucleotides, the CDR3 is TGCAGCGTTTACAACAGGGGGCTATACGAGCAGTACTTC. It is translated as CSVYNRGLYEQYF.

V is TRBV9 and J is TRBJ1-6; TRBD1 matches 11 bases. CDR3 length: 16 amino acids. V trimming: 0 bases; J trimming: 9 bases; junction bases outside the gene matches: 5. Germline V CDR1 and CDR2: SGDLS, YYNGEE. The CDR3: CASSVGDRGSVSPLHF. The CDR3 region has the DNA TGTGCCAGCAGCGTAGGGGACAGGGGGTCAGTTTCACCCCTCCACTTT.

Note on this clone: A read error may account for a junction end that differs from germline. The chain links TRBV7-9 to TRBJ2-4, with D possibly TRBD2 on 5 matching bases. Germline loops: CDR1 SEHNR, CDR2 FQNEAQ (reference sequence). The CDR3 loop spans 16 amino acids. The CDR3, as DNA: TGTTCCAGCAGCTTAGGAGATGGACTAGCCAAAAACATTCAGTACTTC. Its translation: CSSSLGDGLAKNIQYF.

This clone was seen only a few times. The CDR3 reads CATSRDWGAGANVLTF. The CDR3 DNA reads TGTGCCACCAGCAGAGATTGGGGAGCTGGGGCCAACGTCCTGACTTTC. The chain employs TRBV15 and TRBJ2-6, with D perhaps TRBD2 (5 bases). Germline V lookup: CDR1 LNHNV, CDR2 YYDKDF (reference sequence). This CDR3 spans 16 amino acids. V was clipped by 0 bases and J by 2 bases, with 8 bases between them. Using reference TRBV15 and TRBJ2-6 for the parts outside the CDR3, the full variable domain is DAMVIQNPRYQVTQFGKPVTLSCSQTLNHNVMYWYQQKSSQAPKLLFHYYDKDFNNEADTPDNFQSRRPNTSFCFLDIRSPGLGDTAMYLCATSRDWGAGANVLTFGAGSRLTVL.

J is TRBJ2-2 and V is TRBV7-2; 9 nucleotides agree with TRBD1. The V segment lost 5 bases and the J segment 2 bases; nucleotides outside the gene matches: 6. This CDR3 contains 16 residues. Germline V lookup: CDR1 SGHTA, CDR2 FQGNSA. The CDR3 protein is CASSTRTGVNTGELFF. The CDR3 DNA sequence: TGTGCCAGCAGCACCAGGACAGGGGTAAACACCGGGGAGCTGTTTTTT.

This chain uses TRBV28 with TRBJ2-7, with TRBD2 matching over 9 bases. The V segment lost 1 base and the J segment 3 bases; nucleotides outside the gene matches: 7. Germline CDR1 MDHEN, CDR2 SYDVKM. The CDR3 runs 16 residues. Here the CDR3 DNA reads TGTGCCAGCAGTTTATTTTTGGCGGGAGGGAACTACGAGCAGTACTTC. Translating it yields CASSLFLAGGNYEQYF. Supplemented by reference TRBV28 and TRBJ2-7, the full variable domain reads DVKVTQSSRYLVKRTGEKVFLECVQDMDHENMFWYRQDPGLGLRLIYFSYDVKMKEKGDIPEGYSVSREKKERFSLILESASTNQTSMYLCASSLFLAGGNYEQYFGPGTRLTVT.

V and J are TRBV4-1 and TRBJ1-4, with 9 bases aligning to TRBD1. Germline loops: CDR1 MGHRA, CDR2 YSYEKL. The CDR3 sequence is 16 residues long. Germline trimming cut 4 bases from V and 1 base from J; bases unmatched to any gene: 4. CDR3 nucleotide sequence: TGCGCCAGCAGCCGTGGACAGGGGATAACTAATGAAAAACTGTTTTTT. Residues: CASSRGQGITNEKLFF.

V gene TRBV29-1 combines with J gene TRBJ2-4; 11 bases fit TRBD1. With 7 bases clipped from V and 8 bases from J, the junction kept 7 bases outside the gene matches. Germline CDR1 and CDR2: SQVTM and ANQGSEA. The CDR3 totals 13 residues. The DNA of the CDR3 is TGCAGCGCCGGGACAGGGGGAGAGGACATTCAGTACTTC. Protein sequence: CSAGTGGEDIQYF.

This clone came up a few times. This chain joins TRBV28 and TRBJ1-2; a possible D gene is TRBD1 (5 bases). This CDR3 has 16 residues. The germline CDR1 and CDR2 sequences are MDHEN and SYDVKM. Trimming cost V 4 bases and J 5 bases, with 20 bases left between them. CDR3 residues: CASSSPHPTEEYGYTF. The CDR3 DNA reads TGTGCCAGCAGTTCTCCCCACCCGACAGAAGAATATGGCTACACCTTC.

This clone occurred once. The V gene is TRBV27, the J gene TRBJ2-7; TRBD1 aligns across 7 bases. V lost 5 bases and J lost 3; bases outside the gene matches: 13. Germline V gene data show CDR1 as MNHEY and CDR2 as SMNVEV (reference sequence). This CDR3 comprises 16 residues. CDR3 in DNA: TGTGCCAGCAGTCACCTGCTCCGGGACAGTCACTACGAGCAGTACTTC. It specifies CASSHLLRDSHYEQYF.

The chain links TRBV7-9 to TRBJ2-2, with 7 bases matching TRBD1. This CDR3 region has 16 residues. V was pared by 3 bases and J by 6 bases, with 10 bases of the junction left unmatched. CDR1 and CDR2 (germline): SEHNR, FQNEAQ (reference sequence). CDR3 in amino acids: CASSLGYRGGSGELFF. In DNA, the CDR3 is TGTGCCAGCAGCTTGGGTTACAGGGGCGGATCCGGGGAGCTGTTTTTT.